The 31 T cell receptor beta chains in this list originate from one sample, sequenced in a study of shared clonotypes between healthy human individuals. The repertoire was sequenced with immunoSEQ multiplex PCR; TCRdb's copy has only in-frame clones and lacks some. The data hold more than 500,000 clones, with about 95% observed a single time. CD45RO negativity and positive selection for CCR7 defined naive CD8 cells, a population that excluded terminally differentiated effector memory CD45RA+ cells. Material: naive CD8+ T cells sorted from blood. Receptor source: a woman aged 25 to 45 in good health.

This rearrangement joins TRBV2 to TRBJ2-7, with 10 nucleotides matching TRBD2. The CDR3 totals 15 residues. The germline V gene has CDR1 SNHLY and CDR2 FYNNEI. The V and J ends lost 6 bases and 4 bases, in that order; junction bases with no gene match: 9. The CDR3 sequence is CASSLSGRMEYEQYF. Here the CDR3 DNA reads TGTGCCAGCAGCCTTAGCGGGAGGATGGAGTACGAGCAGTACTTC.

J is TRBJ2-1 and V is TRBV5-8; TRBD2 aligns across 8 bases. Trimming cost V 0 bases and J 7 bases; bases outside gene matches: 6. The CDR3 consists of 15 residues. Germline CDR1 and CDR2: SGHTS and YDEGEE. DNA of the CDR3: TGTGCCAGCAGCTTGGGGTGGAGCGGGAGTAATGAGCAGTTCTTC. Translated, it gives CASSLGWSGSNEQFF.

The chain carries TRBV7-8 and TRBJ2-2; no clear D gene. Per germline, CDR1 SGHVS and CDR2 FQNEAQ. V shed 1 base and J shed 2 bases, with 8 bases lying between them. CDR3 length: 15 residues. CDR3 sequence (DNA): TGTGCCAGCAGCTTAGTTGGGCCCAACACCGGGGAGCTGTTTTTT. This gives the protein CASSLVGPNTGELFF.

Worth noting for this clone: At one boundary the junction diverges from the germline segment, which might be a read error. The CDR3 is CASSQESTGGGETQYF. CDR3 in DNA: TGCGCCAGCAGCCAAGAAAGCACAGGGGGCGGGGAGACCCAGTACTTC. This rearrangement joins TRBV5-4 to TRBJ2-5, with 9 positions matching TRBD1. The CDR3 covers 16 residues. Germline-derived CDR1 and CDR2 are SGHNT and YYREEE (reference sequence).

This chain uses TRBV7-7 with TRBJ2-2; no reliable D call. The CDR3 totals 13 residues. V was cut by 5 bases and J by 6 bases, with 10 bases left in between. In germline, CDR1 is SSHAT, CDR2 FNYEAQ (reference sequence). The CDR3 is CASSPYRAGELFF. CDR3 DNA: TGTGCCAGCAGCCCCTACCGGGCCGGGGAGCTGTTTTTT.

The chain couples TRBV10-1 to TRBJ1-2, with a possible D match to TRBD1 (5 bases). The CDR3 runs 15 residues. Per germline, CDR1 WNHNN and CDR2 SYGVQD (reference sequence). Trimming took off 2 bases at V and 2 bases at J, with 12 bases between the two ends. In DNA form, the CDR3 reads TGCGCCAGCAGTGAGGGCCCGGGGCCGAACTATGGCTACACCTTC. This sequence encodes CASSEGPGPNYGYTF.

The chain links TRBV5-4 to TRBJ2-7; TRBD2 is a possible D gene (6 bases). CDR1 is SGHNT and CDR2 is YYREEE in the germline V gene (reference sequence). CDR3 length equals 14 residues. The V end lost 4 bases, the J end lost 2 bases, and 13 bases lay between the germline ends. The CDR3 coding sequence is TGTGCCAGCAGCGAGGGAGGCAACCCCTACGAGCAGTACTTC. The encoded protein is CASSEGGNPYEQYF. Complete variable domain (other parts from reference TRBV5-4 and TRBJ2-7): ETGVTQSPTHLIKTRGQQVTLRCSSQSGHNTVSWYQQALGQGPQFIFQYYREEENGRGNFPPRFSGLQFPNYSSELNVNALELDDSALYLCASSEGGNPYEQYFGPGTRLTVT.

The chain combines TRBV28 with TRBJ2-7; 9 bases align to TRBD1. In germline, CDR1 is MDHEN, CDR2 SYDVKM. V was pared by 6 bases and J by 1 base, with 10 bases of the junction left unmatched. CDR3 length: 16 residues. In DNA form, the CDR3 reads TGTGCCAGCAGCTCTACAGGGGGCGCGTCATCCTACGAGCAGTACTTC. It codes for CASSSTGGASSYEQYF. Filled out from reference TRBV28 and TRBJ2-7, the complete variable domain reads DVKVTQSSRYLVKRTGEKVFLECVQDMDHENMFWYRQDPGLGLRLIYFSYDVKMKEKGDIPEGYSVSREKKERFSLILESASTNQTSMYLCASSSTGGASSYEQYFGPGTRLTVT.

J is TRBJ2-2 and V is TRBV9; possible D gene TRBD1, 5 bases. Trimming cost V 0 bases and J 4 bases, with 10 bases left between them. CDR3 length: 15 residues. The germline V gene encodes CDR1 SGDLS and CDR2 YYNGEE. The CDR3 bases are TGTGCCAGCAGCGTAGGGGGCGTGGGCACCGGGGAGCTGTTTTTT. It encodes CASSVGGVGTGELFF.

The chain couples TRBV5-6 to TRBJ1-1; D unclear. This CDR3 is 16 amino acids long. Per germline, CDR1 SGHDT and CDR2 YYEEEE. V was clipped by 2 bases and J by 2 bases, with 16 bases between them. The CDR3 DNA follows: TGTGCCAGCAGCTTAGCCACGATAGAACCCAACACTGAAGCTTTCTTT. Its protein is CASSLATIEPNTEAFF.

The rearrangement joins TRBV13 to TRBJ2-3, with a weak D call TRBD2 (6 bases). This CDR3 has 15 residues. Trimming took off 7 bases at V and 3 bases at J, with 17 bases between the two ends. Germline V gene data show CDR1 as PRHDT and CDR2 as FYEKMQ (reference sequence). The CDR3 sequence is CASNTGQEGTDTQYF. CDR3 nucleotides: TGTGCCAGCAACACAGGTCAGGAGGGAACAGATACGCAGTATTTT.

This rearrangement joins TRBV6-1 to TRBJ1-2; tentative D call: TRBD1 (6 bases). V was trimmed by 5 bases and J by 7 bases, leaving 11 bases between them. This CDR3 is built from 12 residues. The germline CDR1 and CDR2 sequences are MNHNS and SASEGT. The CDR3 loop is CASSWGATGYTF. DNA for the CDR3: TGTGCCAGCAGTTGGGGGGCGACTGGCTACACCTTC.

CDR3 protein: CSVVQLAGGGETQYF. CDR3 sequence (DNA): TGCAGCGTTGTCCAGCTAGCGGGAGGTGGGGAGACCCAGTACTTC. The gene calls are TRBV29-1 and TRBJ2-5, with 11 bases aligning to TRBD2. V shed 4 bases and J 5 bases; nucleotides not matched to a gene: 9. This CDR3 is 15 amino acids long. Germline V gene lookup returns CDR1 SQVTM and CDR2 ANQGSEA.

The CDR3 spells CASRTAWGEQFF. CDR3 coding DNA: TGTGCCAGCAGGACCGCTTGGGGTGAGCAGTTCTTC. The chain links TRBV27 to TRBJ2-1; no clear D. The CDR3 consists of 12 residues. The V gene lost 6 bases and the J gene lost 9 bases, with 12 bases spanning the gap. The V gene's germline CDR1 is MNHEY and CDR2 SMNVEV (reference sequence).

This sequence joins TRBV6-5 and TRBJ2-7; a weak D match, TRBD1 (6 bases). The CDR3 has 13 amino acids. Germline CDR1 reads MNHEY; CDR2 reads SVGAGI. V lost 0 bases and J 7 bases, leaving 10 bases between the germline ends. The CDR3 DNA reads TGTGCCAGCAGTTACTCAAAACAGGGAGAGCAGTACTTC. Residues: CASSYSKQGEQYF.

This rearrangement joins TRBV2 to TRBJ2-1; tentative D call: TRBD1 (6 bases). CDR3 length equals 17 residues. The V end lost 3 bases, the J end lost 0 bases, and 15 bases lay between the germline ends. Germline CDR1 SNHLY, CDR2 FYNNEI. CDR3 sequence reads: CASSDVQGRISYNEQFF. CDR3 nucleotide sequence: TGTGCCAGCAGTGATGTGCAGGGGAGAATCTCCTACAATGAGCAGTTCTTC. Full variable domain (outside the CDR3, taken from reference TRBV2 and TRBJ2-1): EPEVTQTPSHQVTQMGQEVILRCVPISNHLYFYWYRQILGQKVEFLVSFYNNEISEKSEIFDDQFSVERPDGSNFTLKIRSTKLEDSAMYFCASSDVQGRISYNEQFFGPGTRLTVL.

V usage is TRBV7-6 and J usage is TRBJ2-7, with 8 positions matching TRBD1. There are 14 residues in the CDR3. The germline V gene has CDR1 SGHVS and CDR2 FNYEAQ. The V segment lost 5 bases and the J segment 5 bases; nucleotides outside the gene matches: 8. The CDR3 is CASSPGQGLNEQYF. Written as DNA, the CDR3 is TGTGCCAGCAGCCCCGGACAGGGTCTCAACGAGCAGTACTTC.

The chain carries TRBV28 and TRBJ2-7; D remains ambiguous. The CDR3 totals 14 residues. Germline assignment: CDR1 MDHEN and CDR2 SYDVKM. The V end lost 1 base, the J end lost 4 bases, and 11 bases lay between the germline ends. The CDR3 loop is CASSLSPQAYEQYF. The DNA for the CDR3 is TGTGCCAGCAGTTTATCCCCCCAGGCTTACGAGCAGTACTTC.

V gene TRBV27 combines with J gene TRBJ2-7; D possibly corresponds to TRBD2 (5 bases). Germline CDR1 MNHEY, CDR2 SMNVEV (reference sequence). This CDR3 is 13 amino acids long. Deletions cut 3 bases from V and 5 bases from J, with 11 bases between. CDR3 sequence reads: CASSFAGPNEQYF. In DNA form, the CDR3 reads TGTGCCAGCAGTTTCGCGGGTCCCAACGAGCAGTACTTC.

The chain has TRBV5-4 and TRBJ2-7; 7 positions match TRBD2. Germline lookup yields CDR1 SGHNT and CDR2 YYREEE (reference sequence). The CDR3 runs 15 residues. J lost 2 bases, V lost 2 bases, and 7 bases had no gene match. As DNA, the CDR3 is TGTGCCAGCAGCTTTGCAGGCGGGAGCCCCTACGAGCAGTACTTC. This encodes CASSFAGGSPYEQYF.

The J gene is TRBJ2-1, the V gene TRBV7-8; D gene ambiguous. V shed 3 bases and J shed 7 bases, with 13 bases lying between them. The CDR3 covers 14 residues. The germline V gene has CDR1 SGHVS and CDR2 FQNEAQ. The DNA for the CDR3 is TGTGCCAGCAGCTTGTCACAGTACGGAAATGAGCAGTTCTTC. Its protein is CASSLSQYGNEQFF.

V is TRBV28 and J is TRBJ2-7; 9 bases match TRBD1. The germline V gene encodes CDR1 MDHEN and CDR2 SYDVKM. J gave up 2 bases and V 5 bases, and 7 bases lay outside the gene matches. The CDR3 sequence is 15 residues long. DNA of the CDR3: TGTGCCAGCAGTCCAGGGACAGGGTGGACCTACGAGCAGTACTTC. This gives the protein CASSPGTGWTYEQYF.

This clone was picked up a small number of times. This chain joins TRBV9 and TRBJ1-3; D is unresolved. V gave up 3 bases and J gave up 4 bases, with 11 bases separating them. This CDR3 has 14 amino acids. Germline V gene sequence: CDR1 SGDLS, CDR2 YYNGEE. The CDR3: CASSGDMSGNTIYF. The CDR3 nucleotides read TGTGCCAGCAGCGGAGATATGTCGGGAAACACCATATATTTT. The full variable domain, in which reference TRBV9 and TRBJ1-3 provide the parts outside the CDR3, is DSGVTQTPKHLITATGQRVTLRCSPRSGDLSVYWYQQSLDQGLQFLIQYYNGEERAKGNILERFSAQQFPDLHSELNLSSLELGDSALYFCASSGDMSGNTIYFGEGSWLTVV.

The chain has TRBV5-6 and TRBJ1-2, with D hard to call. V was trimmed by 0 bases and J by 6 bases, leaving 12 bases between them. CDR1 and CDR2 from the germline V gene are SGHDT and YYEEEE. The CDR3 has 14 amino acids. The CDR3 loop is CASSLVAAGDGYTF. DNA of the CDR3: TGTGCCAGCAGCTTGGTGGCGGCCGGGGATGGCTACACCTTC.

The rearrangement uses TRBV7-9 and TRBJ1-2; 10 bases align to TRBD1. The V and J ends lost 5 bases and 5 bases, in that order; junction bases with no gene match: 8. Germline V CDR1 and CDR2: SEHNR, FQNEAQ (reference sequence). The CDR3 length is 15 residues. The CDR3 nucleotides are TGTGCCAGCAGCCCGACAGGGGGCGAAATTTATGGCTACACCTTC. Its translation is CASSPTGGEIYGYTF.

This CDR3 is CASSQSPGRAWGLNTEAFF. The CDR3 bases are TGCGCCAGCAGCCAATCCCCCGGCAGGGCCTGGGGGTTGAACACTGAAGCTTTCTTT. V is TRBV4-1 and J is TRBJ1-1; maybe TRBD1 (5 bases). The CDR3 runs to 19 residues. The germline V gene encodes CDR1 MGHRA and CDR2 YSYEKL. V lost 2 bases to trimming and J lost 0 bases, with 22 bases between them.

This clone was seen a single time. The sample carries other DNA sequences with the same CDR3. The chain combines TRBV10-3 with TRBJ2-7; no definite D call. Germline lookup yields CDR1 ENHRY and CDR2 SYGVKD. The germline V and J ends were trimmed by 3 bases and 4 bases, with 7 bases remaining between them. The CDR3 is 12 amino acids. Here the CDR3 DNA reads TGTGCCATCAGTGAAGGCGCGTACGAGCAGTACTTC. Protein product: CAISEGAYEQYF.

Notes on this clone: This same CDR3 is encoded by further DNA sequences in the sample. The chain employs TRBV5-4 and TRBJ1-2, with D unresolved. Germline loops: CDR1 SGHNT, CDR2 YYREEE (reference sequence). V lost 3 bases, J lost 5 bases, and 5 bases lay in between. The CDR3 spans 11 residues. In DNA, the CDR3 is TGTGCCAGCAGCTCCTCGTATGGCTACACCTTC. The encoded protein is CASSSSYGYTF.

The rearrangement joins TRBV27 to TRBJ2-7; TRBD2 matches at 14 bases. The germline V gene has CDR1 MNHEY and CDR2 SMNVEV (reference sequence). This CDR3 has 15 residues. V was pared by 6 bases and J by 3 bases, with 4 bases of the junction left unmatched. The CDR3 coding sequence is TGTGCCAGCAGCTGGACTAGCGGGAGGAGCTACGAGCAGTACTTC. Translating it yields CASSWTSGRSYEQYF.

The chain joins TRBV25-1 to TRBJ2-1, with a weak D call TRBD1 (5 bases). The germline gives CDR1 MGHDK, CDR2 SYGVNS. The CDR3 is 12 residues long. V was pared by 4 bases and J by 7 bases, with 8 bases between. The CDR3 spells CASSVTVNEQFF. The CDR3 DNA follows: TGTGCCAGCAGTGTGACAGTGAATGAGCAGTTCTTC.

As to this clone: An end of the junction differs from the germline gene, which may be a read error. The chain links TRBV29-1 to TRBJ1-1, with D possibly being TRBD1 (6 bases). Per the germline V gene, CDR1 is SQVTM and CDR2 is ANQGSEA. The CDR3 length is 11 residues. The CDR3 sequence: CSGTPNTEAFF. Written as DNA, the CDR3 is TGTTCCGGGACACCGAACACTGAAGCTTTCTTT.